The TCR beta chain under discussion was sequenced for a study of blood T cell repertoires in COVID-19. The wider study: The origin of the acute and convalescent COVID-19 samples was the United States, Italy and Spain. Sources were T cells, B-cell-depleted T cells, or PBMCs; the material itself was cDNA or gDNA.

V trimming: 5 bases; J trimming: 8 bases; junction bases outside the gene matches: 10. The CDR3 consists of 14 residues. Germline V CDR1 and CDR2: SGHKS, YYEKEE (reference sequence). Per the authors' pipeline: Using reference gene primer amplification, nucleated cell counts were estimated. The repertoire was sequenced with immunoSEQ multiplex PCR; TCRdb's copy has only in-frame clones and lacks some. V, J and clone size are those of that table, while D and trimming were read from the DNA. Here the sample spans under 200,000 clones, around 89% being singletons. Sequenced sample: peripheral blood. This sequence joins TRBV5-5 and TRBJ1-2; 9 nucleotides agree with TRBD1. The sequence was obtained from a man aged 40-50 years with active or convalescent COVID-19. In nucleotides, the CDR3 is TGTGCCAGCAGGTCTCCGGGACAGGGAAAGGGCTACACCTTC. This sequence encodes CASRSPGQGKGYTF.